The T cell receptor beta chain described here comes from a study of technical replicates of blood from a few donors. TCRdb's table, derived via immunoSEQ multiplex PCR, lists solely in-frame clones and lacks some. The sample yields 99,000 or so clones, 95% seen once. J was trimmed by 1 base and V by 4 bases; bases with no gene match: 3. CDR3 length equals 16 residues. Germline CDR1 is SGHNT and CDR2 is YYREEE (reference sequence). The chain uses TRBV5-4 and TRBJ2-2; TRBD2 aligns across 11 bases. This sequence originates from a human donor in good health. Sample: T cells isolated from PBMCs. The CDR3 DNA reads TGTGCCAGCAGCATAGGGACTAGCGGGAACACCGGGGAGCTGTTTTTT. This translates into CASSIGTSGNTGELFF.